The clone carrying this TCR beta chain was detected many times. The sample belongs to a study of T cells after yellow fever vaccination. Trimming cost V 1 base and J 6 bases, with 7 bases left between them. The CDR3 has 13 residues. Germline-derived CDR1 and CDR2 are SGHVS and FQNEAQ. TCRdb re-analysed the 5' RACE reads in MiXCR, keeping a single row per CDR3 protein. The sample lists around 350,000 distinct CDR3 sequences, roughly 6.2% seen once, with approximately 16% in the top ten. The receptor was isolated from a man aged 30 to 39 who received the YFV17D yellow fever vaccine. The V gene is TRBV7-8, the J gene TRBJ2-1; D might be TRBD2 (6 bases). The specimen comprised PBMCs, sampled 5 days after the yellow fever booster vaccination. The CDR3 loop is CASSLGEANEQFF. The CDR3, as DNA: TGTGCCAGCAGCTTAGGGGAGGCCAATGAGCAGTTCTTC. The full variable domain, completed using reference TRBV7-8 and TRBJ2-1, is GAGVSQSPRYKVAKRGQDVALRCDPISGHVSLFWYQQALGQGPEFLTYFQNEAQLDKSGLPSDRFFAERPEGSVSTLKIQRTQQEDSAVYLCASSLGEANEQFFGPGTRLTVL.